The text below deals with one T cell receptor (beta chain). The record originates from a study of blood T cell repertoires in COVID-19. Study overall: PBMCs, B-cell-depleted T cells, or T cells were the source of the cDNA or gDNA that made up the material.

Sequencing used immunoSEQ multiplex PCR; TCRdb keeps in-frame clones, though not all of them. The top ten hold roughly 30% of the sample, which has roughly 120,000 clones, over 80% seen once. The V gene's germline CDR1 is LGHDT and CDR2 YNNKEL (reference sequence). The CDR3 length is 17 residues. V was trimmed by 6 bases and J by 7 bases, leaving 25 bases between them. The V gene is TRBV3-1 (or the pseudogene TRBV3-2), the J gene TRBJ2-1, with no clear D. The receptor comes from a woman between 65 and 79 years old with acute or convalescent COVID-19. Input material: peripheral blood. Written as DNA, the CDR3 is TGTGCCAGCAGTCCTGGGTCGCCTATCTCGAGGTGGAATGAGCAGTTCTTC. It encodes CASSPGSPISRWNEQFF.